Listed below are T cell receptor beta chains from one sample, sequenced in a study of T cells in Graves' hyperthyroidism and ophthalmopathy. TCRdb itself ran the multiplex PCR reads through MiXCR, one entry per CDR3 protein. The sample lists fewer than 600,000 distinct CDR3 sequences, 14% seen once, with more than 11% in the top ten. The sequenced sample consisted of blood. The receptor source for this set is a woman aged 40 to 50 with Graves' hyperthyroidism. Each CDR3 is given without its conserved first and last residue. Fields, in order: CDR3 protein, V gene, clone size, J gene. Clone size, where shown, is once, few, many, or a class for clones that have expanded.

ASSFTSGSTDTQY | TRBV12-3/TRBV12-4 | many | TRBJ2-3
SVEEWDRAPDTQY | TRBV29-1 | many | TRBJ2-3
ASREGLNQPQH | TRBV28 | many | TRBJ1-5
ASSLDRDYGYT | TRBV7-3 | many | TRBJ1-2
ATSRQPGLAEDTQY | TRBV15 | many | TRBJ2-3
SARDPSGGSYEQY | TRBV20-1 | - | TRBJ2-7
ASSYPTSYEQY | TRBV6-2/TRBV6-3 | few | TRBJ2-7
ASAWDSNQPQH | TRBV6-4 | many | TRBJ1-5
AIRARVQGLYEQY | TRBV10-3 | many | TRBJ2-7
ASSETERREQF | TRBV6-8 | - | TRBJ2-1
ATRGTGSTDTQY | TRBV24-1 | few | TRBJ2-3